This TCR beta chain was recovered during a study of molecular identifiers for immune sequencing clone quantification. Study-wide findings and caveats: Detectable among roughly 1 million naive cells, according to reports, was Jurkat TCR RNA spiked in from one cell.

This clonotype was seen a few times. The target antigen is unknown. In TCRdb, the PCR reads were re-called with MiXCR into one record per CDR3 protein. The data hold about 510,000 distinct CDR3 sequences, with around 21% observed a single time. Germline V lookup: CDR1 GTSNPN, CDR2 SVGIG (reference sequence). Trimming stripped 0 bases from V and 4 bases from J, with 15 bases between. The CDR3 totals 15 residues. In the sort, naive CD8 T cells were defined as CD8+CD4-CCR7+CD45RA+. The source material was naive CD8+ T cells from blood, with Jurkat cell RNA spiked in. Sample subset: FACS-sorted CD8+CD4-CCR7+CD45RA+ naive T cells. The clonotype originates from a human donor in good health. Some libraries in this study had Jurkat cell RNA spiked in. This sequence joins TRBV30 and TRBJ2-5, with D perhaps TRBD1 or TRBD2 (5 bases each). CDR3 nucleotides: TGTGCCTGGAGTGTAGGGCCCGGTGGGGGAGAGACCCAGTACTTC. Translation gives CAWSVGPGGGETQYF.